One sample yielded the 7 T cell receptor beta chains listed below, sequenced in a study of blood T cell repertoires in COVID-19. Data came from immunoSEQ multiplex PCR; TCRdb stores just in-frame clones and leaves some out. Seen here are roughly 170,000 clones, approximately 80% observed once, and the top ten hold roughly 12%. The sample taken for sequencing was PBMCs or T cells enriched from blood (not recorded which). All receptors derive from a man between 50 and 59 years old who had recovered from COVID-19.

This chain joins TRBV11-2 and TRBJ2-7; TRBD2 might be the D (5 bases). From germline, CDR1 is SGHAT and CDR2 FQNNGV. V was clipped by 5 bases and J by 4 bases, with 12 bases between them. This CDR3 contains 13 residues. CDR3: CASSAGLQYEQYF. CDR3 sequence (DNA): TGTGCCAGCAGCGCTGGACTCCAATACGAGCAGTACTTC.

This clone came up once. This chain links TRBV5-1 with TRBJ1-4; 9 nucleotides match TRBD1. This CDR3 spans 14 amino acids. Looked up from germline, CDR1 is SGHRS and CDR2 is YFSETQ. Losses at the gene ends were 4 bases for V and 7 bases for J; bases not matched to a gene: 5. As DNA, the CDR3 is TGCGCCAGCAGCGGACAGGGGATGAGTGAAAAACTGTTTTTT. Protein sequence: CASSGQGMSEKLFF.

The chain has TRBV27 and TRBJ2-7, with D possibly being TRBD1 (6 bases). Trimming removed 3 bases at V and 5 bases at J, with 11 bases between. The CDR3 length is 13 residues. From germline, CDR1 is MNHEY and CDR2 SMNVEV (reference sequence). CDR3 nucleotides: TGTGCCAGCAGTTTCCGCACAGGGAACGAGCAGTACTTC. Protein sequence: CASSFRTGNEQYF.

This clone occurred once. The chain employs TRBV19 and TRBJ1-5, with 7 bases aligning to TRBD1. J lost 0 bases, V lost 7 bases, and 6 bases had no gene match. The germline V gene encodes CDR1 LNHDA and CDR2 SQIVND (reference sequence). CDR3 length: 15 residues. The CDR3 bases are TGTGCCAGTAATCCGACAGGGTATAGCAATCAGCCCCAGCATTTT. This translates into CASNPTGYSNQPQHF.

The chain joins TRBV10-3 to TRBJ1-2; D ambiguous. Trimming took 6 bases from V and 3 from J, leaving 29 bases between them. The CDR3 totals 19 residues. The germline CDR1 and CDR2 sequences are ENHRY and SYGVKD. The CDR3 loop is CAIRQFTSDRGIGDYGYTF. The CDR3 DNA follows: TGTGCCATCAGACAATTTACATCGGATCGGGGAATTGGGGACTATGGCTACACCTTC.

This clone was recorded a few times. CDR3 amino acids: CASSTGYNSPLHF. The CDR3 DNA sequence: TGCGCCAGCAGTACGGGATATAATTCACCCCTCCACTTT. J is TRBJ1-6 and V is TRBV5-1; unclear D gene. CDR1 is SGHRS and CDR2 is YFSETQ in the germline V gene. The V end lost 5 bases, the J end lost 4 bases, and 7 bases lay between the germline ends. The CDR3 sequence is 13 residues long. The whole variable domain, filled in from reference TRBV5-1 and TRBJ1-6, reads KAGVTQTPRYLIKTRGQQVTLSCSPISGHRSVSWYQQTPGQGLQFLFEYFSETQRNKGNFPGRFSGRQFSNSRSEMNVSTLELGDSALYLCASSTGYNSPLHFGNGTRLTVT.

This sequence joins TRBV7-9 and TRBJ2-5, with D possibly being TRBD1 (5 bases). CDR3 length: 14 amino acids. Trimming stripped 5 bases from V and 5 bases from J, with 15 bases between. Germline CDR1 is SEHNR and CDR2 is FQNEAQ (reference sequence). Here the CDR3 reads CASSLAGAWETQYF. The DNA for the CDR3 is TGTGCCAGCAGCCTTGCTGGGGCCTGGGAGACCCAGTACTTC.